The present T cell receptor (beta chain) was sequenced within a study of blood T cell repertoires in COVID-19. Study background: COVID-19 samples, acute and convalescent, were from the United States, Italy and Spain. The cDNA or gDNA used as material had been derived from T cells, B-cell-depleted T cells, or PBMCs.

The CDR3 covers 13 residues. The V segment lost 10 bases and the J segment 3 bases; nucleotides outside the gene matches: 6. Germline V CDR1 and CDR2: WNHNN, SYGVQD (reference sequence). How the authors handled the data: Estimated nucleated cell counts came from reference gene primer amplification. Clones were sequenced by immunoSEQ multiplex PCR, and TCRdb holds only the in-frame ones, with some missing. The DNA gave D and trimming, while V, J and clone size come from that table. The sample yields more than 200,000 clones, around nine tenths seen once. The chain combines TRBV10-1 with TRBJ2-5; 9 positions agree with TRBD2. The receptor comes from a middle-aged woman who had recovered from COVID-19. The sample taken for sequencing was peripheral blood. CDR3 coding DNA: TGCGCCAACCGACTAGCGGCCAAAGAGACCCAGTACTTC. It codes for CANRLAAKETQYF.